This T cell receptor (beta chain) appears in the sequencing data of a study of T cell responses to AZD1222 COVID-19 vaccine. Germline assignment: CDR1 GTSNPN and CDR2 SVGIG (reference sequence). Trimming took off 4 bases at V and 1 base at J, with 7 bases between the two ends. This CDR3 is built from 12 residues. Sequencing was performed with immunoSEQ multiplex PCR; in TCRdb, only in-frame clones are kept and a portion is missing. The sample consists of around 75,000 clones, about 91% of them appearing once. The sequence derives from an adult who received the MenACWY meningococcal vaccine as a control. This chain links TRBV30 with TRBJ2-5; D uncertain. The sample here was peripheral blood, taken 28 days after the second dose of the MenACWY control vaccine. CDR3 in DNA: TGTGCCTGGACACGAGGCCAAGAGACCCAGTACTTC. Its protein is CAWTRGQETQYF.